This TCR beta chain was captured in a study of blood T cell repertoires in COVID-19. Libraries were prepared by immunoSEQ multiplex PCR; TCRdb keeps only in-frame clonotypes and omits some of them. The profile covers approximately 470,000 clones, with 80% to 90% appearing a single time and 3.2% taken by the ten largest. CDR3 length equals 17 residues. J was trimmed by 2 bases and V by 4 bases; bases with no gene match: 10. Germline lookup yields CDR1 SGHRS and CDR2 YFSETQ. The chain employs TRBV5-1 and TRBJ2-7, with 12 bases aligning to TRBD2. The sequence derives from a human donor in a cohort sampled during active COVID-19. The specimen sequenced was peripheral blood. CDR3 nucleotide sequence: TGCGCCAGCAGCCCCGGACTAGCGGGGCCCGGGGCCTACGAGCAGTACTTC. It codes for CASSPGLAGPGAYEQYF.